This TCR beta chain was sequenced in a study of cytomegalovirus exposure and HLA in healthy donors listed by TCRdb under 2017. At the level of the whole study: According to an earlier analysis of a few hundred of the donors, about 179 million T cells yielded 120 million or so unique TCR beta sequences and more than 250 Gb of sequence data. About 300 gigabases of sequencing data and tens of millions of unique TCR sequences made up an early release that covered several hundred HLA-typed donors. Of the roughly 430 genotyped donors, roughly 80% fell in the genetic ancestry cluster associated with self-reported Caucasian donors. The study was designed to test whether signatures of past pathogen exposure could be identified by cataloging public T cell receptors. Using immunosequencing, the study profiled T cell repertoires from about 620 subjects and related those repertoires to cytomegalovirus serostatus. In addition to the first cohort of approximately 670 subjects, a separate validation cohort of 120 different subjects was used. To predict cytomegalovirus infection status, the study combined high-throughput TCR immunosequencing, statistical association of individual TCRs with disease status, and machine learning. To study patterns of TCR occurrence, a later analysis re-analyzed previously published TCR beta repertoires from under 750 donors and added high-resolution HLA genotyping. Rather than using new phenotypic data, the later analysis identified candidate immune exposures from TCR beta sequences and from how often those sequences occurred across donors. To decide whether each TCR beta V gene segment behaved as functional or pseudogenic, an earlier analysis of fewer than 750 of the donors relied on high-throughput TCR beta sequencing. Donor age, sex, ethnicity and CMV serostatus were compiled alongside the repertoire data. In a later genetic analysis, genome-wide SNP genotypes for about 55% of the roughly 700 donors were used, and that subset was treated as a discovery cohort. All discovery cohort repertoires had been generated using a single sequencing platform. HLA typing included class I and class II loci at four-digit resolution. The number of typed donors differed by locus: about 620-630 for A, B, C, DRB1 and DQB1; about 520 for DQA1; roughly 600 for DPA1; and 450 to 480 for DPB1. Four or five DR-DQ haplotypes were treated as single units for association and clustering because of strong linkage in the cohort. On average, roughly 200,000 unique TCR beta nucleotide sequences were sequenced per donor among 398 genotyped donors of the cohort, with roughly 19% of those sequences being non-productive. Overall study results and their limits: A further reported finding was that TCR beta sequences accurately predicted the HLA-A and HLA-B alleles for most subjects in the first cohort. Roughly 17 rarely observed V segments, including chromosome 9 orphons, were excluded from the earlier analysis of some 590 of the donors because counts were too low. It was suggested by the authors that the approach could potentially be generalized to other disease states and immunological phenotypes. Only TCR beta chains were sequenced in this cohort, and the absence of alpha or paired-chain data limited detectable features. When HLA alleles, especially DR and DQ, strongly co-occurred, TCR associations were difficult to assign to individual alleles. CMV serostatus was the only immune exposure information available for the cohort. In both the original and validation cohorts, the classifier was reported to diagnose cytomegalovirus status with high specificity and sensitivity. A later analysis reported that several top co-occurrence clusters appeared linked to parvovirus B19, influenza, CMV and Epstein-Barr virus. In vitro tests confirmed that three of the cytomegalovirus-associated TCR beta chains recognize cytomegalovirus antigens. The sequencing pipeline was judged likely to have produced a cluster of highly shared sequence variants as a technical artifact. A later analysis associated roughly 17,000 TCR beta sequences with specific HLA alleles at a false discovery rate of 0.05. V-gene and J-gene trimming of TCR beta chains was associated with a missense DCLRE1C variant in a later genetic analysis, and the association was replicated in an independent cohort. A total of 150 to 200 TCR beta chains were listed by the study as associated with cytomegalovirus. A later genetic analysis reported fewer N-insertions in productive TCRs among donors in an Asian-associated ancestry cluster than the roughly 720-donor mean. In a later analysis, most CMV-associated TCR beta chains were found to appear HLA-restricted, with HLA associations seemingly driven largely by CMV exposure. In a later analysis, the rate of TCR association differed among HLA loci, with DRB1 alleles having the most associated TCRs and HLA-C alleles having the fewest. In an earlier analysis of some 550 of the donors, most TCR beta V segments were observed in productive rearrangements about 87% or about 30% of the time, broadly matching IMGT annotations. Because HLA typing was missing for some donors at each locus, association tests included only the typed subset. While some public TCRs were present in many individuals, most TCR sequences turned up only very rarely across donors. Because the 87-base-pair reads could not distinguish some IMGT-functional V segments, including TRBV6-2 and TRBV6-3, those segments were excluded. Linkage disequilibrium might explain the correlated functional status among segregating V segments, but an unknown experimental factor could not be ruled out. In a later analysis, HLA-associated TCR beta chains were found to be more clonally expanded and to have lower generation probabilities than equally common non-associated chains. Sequencing depth was assumed to be roughly uniform across donors in the presence/absence analyses, though that assumption may not hold.

To note about this clone: Its specific antigen is unknown. Base qualities were left out, and no much larger clone turns up one base away.

The cohort was made up of around 720 healthy bone marrow donors. At the time of sampling, every cohort member was nominally healthy, though immune exposures that went unrecorded were likely present. The donor was CMV seronegative and was included in the group of around 320 seronegative cohort members. Every donor gave a peripheral blood sample, and the peripheral blood mononuclear cells from that sample were used for TCR beta sequencing. Genomic DNA extraction from the blood cell samples was performed with the Qiagen DNeasy Blood Extraction Kit. Spanning cysteine to phenylalanine, the CDR3 consists of 16 amino acids. The DNA shown is the 48-base CDR3, in frame from base 1. Ends trimmed: V by 5 bases, J by 8 bases; bases unmatched to a gene: 11. As encoded in the germline V gene, CDR1 is MDHEN while CDR2 is SYDVKM. Library generation was performed with the immunoSEQ multiplex PCR assay. For the multiplex PCR, a mixture combining 60 forward primers for TCR Vbeta segments and 13 reverse primers for TCR Jbeta segments was used. A multiplex PCR assay on genomic DNA amplified the CDR3 region of rearranged TCR beta genes. Amplified TCR beta libraries were sequenced as 87-base-pair reads on the Illumina HiSeq System. On the authors' methods: A later analysis tallied some 79 million unique TCR beta chains across the 666 repertoires, and about 12 million of those chains were shared by two or more donors. A nearest-neighbor algorithm error-corrected the raw reads and collapsed the reads into unique sequences, merging closely related sequences to remove PCR and sequencing errors. CDR3 sequences were aligned to IMGT reference sequences to assign V, D and J gene segments. For a sequence to be retained, a match of at least six nucleotides to both a V gene segment and a J gene segment was required. Rearrangements were called productive when the CDR3 lacked stop codons and stayed in frame with V and J; all others were non-productive. Following IMGT convention, CDR3 was defined as the stretch from the second conserved V-encoded cysteine to the conserved J-encoded phenylalanine. The earlier analysis of about 610 of the donors excluded sequences that lacked an unambiguous match to a single V gene segment. In an earlier analysis of 587 of the donors, V segments were called functional above 56.7% productive rearrangements and were called segregating when the between-donor standard deviation exceeded 5%. To diagnose cytomegalovirus status from the catalog of TCR beta chain sequences, a statistical classification framework was built. V and J gene assignment, in a later analysis, came from comparing TCR nucleotide sequences with IMGT/GENE-DB human TR gene sequences. The TCRdist pipeline was used in a later analysis to assign CDR3 sequences and most-parsimonious VDJ recombination scenarios. In a later analysis, every TCR beta chain was defined by the combination of its CDR3 amino acid sequence and its V-gene family, and reads without a unique V-gene family were dropped. A later analysis removed 500 to 650 highly shared, low-generation-probability nucleotide sequences to deal with suspected cross-contamination and a sequencing artifact. In a later analysis, a clonal expansion index for each public chain was calculated from normalized within-repertoire ranks of inferred template counts. In a later analysis, generation probabilities were computed using a VDJ recombination model fitted to out-of-frame rearrangements, and the results were checked against IGoR. A later analysis scored TCR-TCR, TCR-HLA and TCR-CMV co-occurrence with hypergeometric tests, applying a repertoire-size bias correction to TCR pairs. To estimate false discovery rates, a later analysis permuted the HLA or CMV assignments 20 times. A later analysis grouped co-occurring TCRs with DBSCAN, adding TCRdist sequence similarity when clustering within HLA-allele-positive subsets. For co-occurrence clustering, repertoires with fewer than 30,000 or more than 120,000 public chains were excluded, along with a handful of repertoires with anomalous nucleotide sharing. The source is immuneACCESS, and TCRdb retained only in-frame sequences with V and J called. Part of the clones is not carried over; for the studies checked, unresolved V genes explain less than half of this, and the remainder is unexplained. D and trimming come from the DNA, and the V and J calls and clone size come from that table. This sample holds around 80,000 clones; 75% to 80% were observed only once. Together, the top ten hold around 6% of the sample.

The clonotype was recovered from a female donor in good health and CMV-seronegative. The sample comprised PBMCs. The chain is assembled from TRBV28 and TRBJ1-4, with TRBD1 identical over 10 junction bases. CDR3 loop: CASSPTQTGGREKLFF. The DNA is TGTGCCAGCAGTCCAACCCAGACAGGGGGCCGGGAAAAACTGTTTTTT.